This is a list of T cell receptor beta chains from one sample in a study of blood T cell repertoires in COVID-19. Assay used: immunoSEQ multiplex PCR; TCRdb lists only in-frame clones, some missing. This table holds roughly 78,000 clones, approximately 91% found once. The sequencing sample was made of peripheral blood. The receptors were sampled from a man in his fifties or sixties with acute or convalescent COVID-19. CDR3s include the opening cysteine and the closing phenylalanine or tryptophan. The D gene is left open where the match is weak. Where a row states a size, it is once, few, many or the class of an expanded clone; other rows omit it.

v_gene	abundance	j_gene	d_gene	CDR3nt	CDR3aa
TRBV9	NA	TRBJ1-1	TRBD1	TGTGCCAGCAGCGGACATTCGGGACAGGGTCTTGAAGCTTTCTTT	CASSGHSGQGLEAFF
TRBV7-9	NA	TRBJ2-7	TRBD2	TGTGCCAGCAGCTTAATCGGACTAGCTCCCTACGAGCAGTACTTC	CASSLIGLAPYEQYF
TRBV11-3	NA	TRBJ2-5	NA	TGTGCCAGCAGCTTAGTAAGGGAGGAGACCCAGTACTTC	CASSLVREETQYF
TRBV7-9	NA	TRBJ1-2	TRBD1	TGTGCCAGCAAAAAACAGGGGTCTTTGGGCTACACCTTC	CASKKQGSLGYTF
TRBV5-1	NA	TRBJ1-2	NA	TGCGCCAGCAGGTCGACAGCTAACTATGGCTACACCTTC	CASRSTANYGYTF
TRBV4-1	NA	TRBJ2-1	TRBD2	TGCGCCAGCAGCTACGGACTAGCGATAAATGAGCAGTTCTTC	CASSYGLAINEQFF
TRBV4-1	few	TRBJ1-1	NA	TGCGCCAGCAGCCAAGGCCAGGGGAACACTGAAGCTTTCTTT	CASSQGQGNTEAFF
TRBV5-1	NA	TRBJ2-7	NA	TGCGCCAGCAGCTTCCAGGGGAGCTCCTACGAGCAGTACTTC	CASSFQGSSYEQYF
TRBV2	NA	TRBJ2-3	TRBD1	TGTGCCAGCACGCCAGGACAGGGTCCAGATACGCAGTATTTT	CASTPGQGPDTQYF
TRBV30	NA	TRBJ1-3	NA	TGTGCCTGGGAAAACAGAGGCGGGGGAAACACCATATATTTT	CAWENRGGGNTIYF
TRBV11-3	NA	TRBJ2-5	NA	TGTGCCAGCAGCTTAGATTTCGCTAGCGTGGAGACCCAGTACTTC	CASSLDFASVETQYF
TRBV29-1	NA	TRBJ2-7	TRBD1	TGCAGCGTTGAGCCCGCAGCAGGGGGTCGGTACTCCTACGAGCAGTACTTC	CSVEPAAGGRYSYEQYF
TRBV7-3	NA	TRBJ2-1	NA	TGTGCCAGCAGCTCCCAGAGGGTGGGGATAAATGAGCAGTTCTTC	CASSSQRVGINEQFF
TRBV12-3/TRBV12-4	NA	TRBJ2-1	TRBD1	TGTGCCAGCACCAGACAGGGCGGTGAGCAGTTCTTC	CASTRQGGEQFF
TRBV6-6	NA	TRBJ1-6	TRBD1	TGTGCCAGCATCATGGACAGGGGGCGAAATTCACCCCTCCACTTT	CASIMDRGRNSPLHF
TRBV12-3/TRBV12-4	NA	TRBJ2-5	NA	TGTGCCAGCAGTTTTGGAGCGTTGGAGACCCAGTACTTC	CASSFGALETQYF
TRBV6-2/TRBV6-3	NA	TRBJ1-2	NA	TGTGCCAGCAGTCAACCCCGCGGGGGCTATGGCTACACCTTC	CASSQPRGGYGYTF
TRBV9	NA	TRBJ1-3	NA	TGTGCCAGCAGCGCCCGGACAGGAAACACCATATATTTT	CASSARTGNTIYF
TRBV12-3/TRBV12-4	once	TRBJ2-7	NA	TGTGCCAGCAGTCGGGGAGTCGACGAGCAGTACTTC	CASSRGVDEQYF
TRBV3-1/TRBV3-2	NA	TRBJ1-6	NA	TGTGCCAGCAGCCAATCGAGGAATTCACCCCTCCACTTT	CASSQSRNSPLHF
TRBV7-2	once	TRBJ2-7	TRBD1	TGTGCCAGCAGCCCCTGGGGACAGGGTGGCTACGAGCAGTACTTC	CASSPWGQGGYEQYF
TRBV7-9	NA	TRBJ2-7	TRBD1	TGTGCCAGCAGCTTATTCGGGACAGACTCCTACGAGCAGTACTTC	CASSLFGTDSYEQYF
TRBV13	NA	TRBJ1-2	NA	TGTGCCAGCAGCTCCTTCTCAGACTATGGCTACACCTTC	CASSSFSDYGYTF
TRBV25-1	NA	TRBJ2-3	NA	TGTGCCAGCAGTGGCTCGGGACTCCTCCTAACCACAGATACGCAGTATTTT	CASSGSGLLLTTDTQYF